Listed below are T cell receptor beta chains from one sample, sequenced in a study of cytomegalovirus exposure and HLA in healthy donors. TCRdb's table, derived via immunoSEQ multiplex PCR, lists solely in-frame clones and lacks some. The table includes about 95,000 clones, less than 80% detected once. Sequencing used PBMCs. The receptors derive from a woman between 35 and 50 years old in good health and CMV-seropositive. Each CDR3 is given with its conserved first and last residue. A D gene is named only where the DNA matches it firmly. Some rows mark clone size as missing; the rest say once, few, many or name a class of expanded clone.

V	J	size	D	CDR3	DNA
TRBV4-2	TRBJ1-5	-	TRBD1	CASSQGTLTGVEKSNQPQHF	TGTGCCAGCAGCCAAGGGACCTTGACAGGGGTGGAGAAGAGCAATCAGCCCCAGCATTTT
TRBV28	TRBJ2-3	-	TRBD1	CASSPGTGGTDTQYF	TGTGCCAGCAGTCCCGGGACAGGGGGCACAGATACGCAGTATTTT
TRBV5-1	TRBJ1-3	-	TRBD1	CASSHGQGKSGNTIYF	TGCGCCAGCAGCCACGGACAGGGCAAATCTGGAAACACCATATATTTT
TRBV5-1	TRBJ2-5	-	-	CASSLWTIQETQYF	TGCGCCAGCAGCTTGTGGACAATCCAAGAGACCCAGTACTTC
TRBV7-3	TRBJ2-1	few	-	CASSQQGVLGGIRAQYNEQFF	TGTGCCAGCAGCCAACAAGGAGTCTTGGGAGGTATACGGGCACAATACAATGAGCAGTTCTTC
TRBV6-1	TRBJ2-7	-	TRBD2	CASSRGLADVYEQYF	TGTGCCAGCAGCCGAGGACTAGCGGACGTCTACGAGCAGTACTTC
TRBV2	TRBJ2-5	-	-	CASSERLVETQYF	TGTGCCAGCAGTGAAAGACTAGTAGAGACCCAGTACTTC
TRBV2	TRBJ2-5	-	-	CASEPGTGGVEQYF	TGTGCCAGCGAACCTGGGACTGGGGGTGTTGAGCAGTACTTC
TRBV5-8	TRBJ1-3	-	TRBD1	CASSKWTGGWSTIYF	TGTGCCAGCAGCAAATGGACAGGTGGCTGGAGCACCATATATTTT
TRBV7-6	TRBJ2-3	-	TRBD2	CASSPTGTNTDTQYF	TGTGCCAGCAGCCCCACCGGGACTAACACAGATACGCAGTATTTT
TRBV6-5	TRBJ2-6	-	-	CASRKTGSGANVLTF	TGTGCCAGCAGAAAGACAGGTTCTGGGGCCAACGTCCTGACTTTC
TRBV11-2	TRBJ2-7	few	-	CASSLGTGDEQYF	TGTGCCAGCAGCTTAGGGACCGGGGACGAGCAGTACTTC
TRBV5-6	TRBJ2-1	many	TRBD1	CASSNRQGIREQFF	TGTGCCAGCAGCAACAGACAGGGCATTAGGGAGCAGTTCTTC
TRBV30	TRBJ2-7	-	TRBD1	CACRGQDRAYEQYF	TGTGCCTGCCGGGGTCAGGACAGGGCCTACGAGCAGTACTTC
TRBV13	TRBJ1-1	-	TRBD1	CASSSSGGGNTEAFF	TGTGCCAGCAGCTCGTCAGGGGGAGGGAACACTGAAGCTTTCTTT
TRBV28	TRBJ2-1	-	TRBD2	CASRNLAGGSYNEQFF	TGTGCCAGCAGAAATCTAGCGGGAGGATCCTACAATGAGCAGTTCTTC
TRBV6-6	TRBJ1-2	few	-	CASSSTQRQGSGYTF	TGTGCCAGCAGTTCGACACAGCGTCAGGGGTCTGGCTACACCTTC
TRBV11-3	TRBJ1-3	-	-	CASSPRQSFSGNTIYF	TGTGCCAGCAGCCCCCGACAGTCCTTCTCTGGAAACACCATATATTTT
TRBV7-3	TRBJ2-2	-	TRBD2	CASSSGLAGGELFF	TGTGCCAGCAGCTCCGGACTAGCCGGCGGGGAGCTGTTTTTT
TRBV28	TRBJ2-3	-	-	CASSLAYRSTDTQYF	TGTGCCAGCAGTCTAGCTTACAGAAGCACAGATACGCAGTATTTT